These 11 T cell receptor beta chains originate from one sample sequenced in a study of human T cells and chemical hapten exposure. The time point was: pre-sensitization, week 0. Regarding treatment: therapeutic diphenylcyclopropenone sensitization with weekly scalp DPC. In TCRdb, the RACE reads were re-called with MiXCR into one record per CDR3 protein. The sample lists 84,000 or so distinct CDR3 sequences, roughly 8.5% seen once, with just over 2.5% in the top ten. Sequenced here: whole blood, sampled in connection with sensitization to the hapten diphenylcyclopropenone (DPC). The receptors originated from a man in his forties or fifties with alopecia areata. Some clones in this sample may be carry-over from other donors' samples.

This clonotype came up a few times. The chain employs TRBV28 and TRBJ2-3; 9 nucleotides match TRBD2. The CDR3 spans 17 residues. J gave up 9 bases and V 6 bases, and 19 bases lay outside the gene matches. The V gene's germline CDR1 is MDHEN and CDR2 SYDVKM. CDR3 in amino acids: CASSHRAGREGRRTQYF. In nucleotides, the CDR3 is TGTGCCAGCAGCCATCGAGCGGGGCGGGAGGGACGGCGGACGCAGTATTTT.

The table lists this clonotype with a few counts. This CDR3 is CASSPRTGEDSPLHF. The CDR3 bases are TGTGCCAGCAGTCCCCGGACAGGGGAGGACTCACCCCTCCACTTT. The V and J genes are TRBV7-2 and TRBJ1-6; 9 positions agree with TRBD1. Trimming removed 6 bases from V and 10 bases from J; junction bases left unmatched: 10. CDR3 size: 15 residues. The germline CDR1 and CDR2 sequences are SGHTA and FQGNSA.

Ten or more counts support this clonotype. The CDR3 sequence is CASSYSRLAGFLGTDTQYF. CDR3 sequence (DNA): TGTGCCAGCAGTTACTCTCGGCTAGCGGGGTTTCTGGGCACAGATACGCAGTATTTT. The chain uses TRBV6-2 or TRBV6-3 and TRBJ2-3; 9 nucleotides align to TRBD2. This CDR3 has 19 amino acids. Trimming cost V 0 bases and J 1 base; bases outside gene matches: 11. Germline V gene lookup returns CDR1 MNHEY and CDR2 SVGEGT.

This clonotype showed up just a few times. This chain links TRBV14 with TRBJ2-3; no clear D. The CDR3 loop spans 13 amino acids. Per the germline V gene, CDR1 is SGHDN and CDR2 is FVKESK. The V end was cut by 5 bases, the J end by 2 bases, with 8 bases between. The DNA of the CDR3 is TGTGCCAGCAGCAAGAGTCTCACAGATACGCAGTATTTT. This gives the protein CASSKSLTDTQYF.

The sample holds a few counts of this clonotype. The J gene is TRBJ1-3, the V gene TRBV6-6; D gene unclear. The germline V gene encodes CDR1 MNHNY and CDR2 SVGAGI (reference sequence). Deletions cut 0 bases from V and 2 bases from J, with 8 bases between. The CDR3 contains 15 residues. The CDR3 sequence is CASSYSMGAGNTIYF. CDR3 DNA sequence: TGTGCCAGCAGTTACTCTATGGGAGCTGGAAACACCATATATTTT.

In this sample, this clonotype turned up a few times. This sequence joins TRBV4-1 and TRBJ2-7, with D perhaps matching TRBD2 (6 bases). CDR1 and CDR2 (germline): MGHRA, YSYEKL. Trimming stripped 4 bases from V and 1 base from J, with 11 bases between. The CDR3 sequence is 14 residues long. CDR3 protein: CASSRLLASYEQYV. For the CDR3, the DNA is TGCGCCAGCAGCCGACTACTAGCTTCCTACGAGCAGTACGTC.

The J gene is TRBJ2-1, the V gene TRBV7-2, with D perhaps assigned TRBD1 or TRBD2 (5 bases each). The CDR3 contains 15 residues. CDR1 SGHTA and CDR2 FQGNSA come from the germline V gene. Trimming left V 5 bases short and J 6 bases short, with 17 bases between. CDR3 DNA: TGTGCCAGCAGCCCTCAGTCGACTGGGGGCAATGAGCAGTTCTTC. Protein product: CASSPQSTGGNEQFF.

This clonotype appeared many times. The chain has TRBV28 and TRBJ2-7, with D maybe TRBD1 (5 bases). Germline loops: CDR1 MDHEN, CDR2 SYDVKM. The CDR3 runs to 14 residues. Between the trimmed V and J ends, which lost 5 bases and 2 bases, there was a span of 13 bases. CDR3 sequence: CASSSSSRAYEQYV. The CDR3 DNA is TGTGCCAGCAGTAGCTCCTCCAGGGCCTACGAGCAGTACGTC.

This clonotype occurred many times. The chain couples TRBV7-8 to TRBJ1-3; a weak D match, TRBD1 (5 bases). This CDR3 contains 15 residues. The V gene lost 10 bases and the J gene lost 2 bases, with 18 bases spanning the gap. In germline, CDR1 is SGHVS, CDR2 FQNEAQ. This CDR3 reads CATTRGGNTGNTIYF. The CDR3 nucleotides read TGTGCCACCACTCGGGGGGGGAATACTGGAAACACCATATATTTT.

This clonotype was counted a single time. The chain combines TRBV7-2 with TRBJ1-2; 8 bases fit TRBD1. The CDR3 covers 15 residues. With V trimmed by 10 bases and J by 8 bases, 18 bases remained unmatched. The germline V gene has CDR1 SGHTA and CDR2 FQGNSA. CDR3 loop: CATTSQGGPLLGYTF. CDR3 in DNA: TGTGCCACCACGTCACAGGGGGGGCCACTACTCGGCTACACCTTC.

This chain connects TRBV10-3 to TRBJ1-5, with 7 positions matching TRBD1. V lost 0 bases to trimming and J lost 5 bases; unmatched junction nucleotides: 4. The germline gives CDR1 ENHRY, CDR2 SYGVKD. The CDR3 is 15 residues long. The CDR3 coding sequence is TGTGCCATCAGTGAGTCCAGGGGGGCCGATCAGCCCCAGCATTTT. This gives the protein CAISESRGADQPQHF.